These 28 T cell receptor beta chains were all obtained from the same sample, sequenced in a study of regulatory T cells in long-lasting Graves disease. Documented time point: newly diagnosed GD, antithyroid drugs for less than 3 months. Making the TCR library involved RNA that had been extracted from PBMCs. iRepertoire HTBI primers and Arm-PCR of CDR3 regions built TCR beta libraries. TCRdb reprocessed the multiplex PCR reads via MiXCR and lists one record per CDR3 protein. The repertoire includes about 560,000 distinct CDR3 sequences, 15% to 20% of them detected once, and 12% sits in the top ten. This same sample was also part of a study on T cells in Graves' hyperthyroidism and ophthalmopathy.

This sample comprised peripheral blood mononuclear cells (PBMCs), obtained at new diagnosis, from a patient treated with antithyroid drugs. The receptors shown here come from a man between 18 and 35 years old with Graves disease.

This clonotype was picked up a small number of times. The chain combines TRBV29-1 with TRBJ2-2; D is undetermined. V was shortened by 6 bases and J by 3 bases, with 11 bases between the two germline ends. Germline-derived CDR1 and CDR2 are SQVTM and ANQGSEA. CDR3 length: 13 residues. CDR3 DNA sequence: TGCAGCGTAAGATATCCTTACACCGGGGAGCTGTTTTTT. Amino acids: CSVRYPYTGELFF.

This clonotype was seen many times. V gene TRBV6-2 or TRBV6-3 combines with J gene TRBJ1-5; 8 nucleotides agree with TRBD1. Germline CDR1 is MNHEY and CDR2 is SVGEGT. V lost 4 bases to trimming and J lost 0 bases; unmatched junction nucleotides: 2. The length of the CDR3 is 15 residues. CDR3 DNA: TGTGCCAGCAGTTCGACAGGGGTTAGCAATCAGCCCCAGCATTTT. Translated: CASSSTGVSNQPQHF.

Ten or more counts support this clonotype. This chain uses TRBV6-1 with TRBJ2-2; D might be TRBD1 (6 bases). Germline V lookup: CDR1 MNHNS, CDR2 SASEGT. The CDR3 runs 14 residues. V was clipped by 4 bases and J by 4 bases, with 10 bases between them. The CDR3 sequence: CASSVQGTTGELFF. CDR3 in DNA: TGTGCCAGCAGTGTGCAGGGGACCACCGGGGAGCTGTTTTTT.

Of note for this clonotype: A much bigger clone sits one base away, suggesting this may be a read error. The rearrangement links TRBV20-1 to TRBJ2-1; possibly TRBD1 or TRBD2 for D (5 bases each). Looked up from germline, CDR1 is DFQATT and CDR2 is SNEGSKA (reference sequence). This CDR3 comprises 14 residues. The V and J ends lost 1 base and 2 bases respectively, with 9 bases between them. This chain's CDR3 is CSARGGDPYNEQFF. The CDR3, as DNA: TGCAGTGCTAGAGGAGGGGACCCCTACAATGAGCAGTTCTTC.

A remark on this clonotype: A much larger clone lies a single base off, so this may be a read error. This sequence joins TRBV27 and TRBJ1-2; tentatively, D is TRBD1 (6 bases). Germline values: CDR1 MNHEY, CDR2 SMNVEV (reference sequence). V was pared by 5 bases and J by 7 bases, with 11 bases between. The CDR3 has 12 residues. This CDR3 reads CASSPGAGGYTF. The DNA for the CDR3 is TGTGCCAGCAGTCCGGGGGCAGGTGGCTACACCTTC.

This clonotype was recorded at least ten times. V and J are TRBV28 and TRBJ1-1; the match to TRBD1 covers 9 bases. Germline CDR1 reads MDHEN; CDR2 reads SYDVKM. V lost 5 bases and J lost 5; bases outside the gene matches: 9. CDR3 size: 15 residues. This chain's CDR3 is CASSPAGTGRTEAFF. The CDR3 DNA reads TGTGCCAGCAGTCCTGCCGGGACAGGGAGGACTGAAGCTTTCTTT.

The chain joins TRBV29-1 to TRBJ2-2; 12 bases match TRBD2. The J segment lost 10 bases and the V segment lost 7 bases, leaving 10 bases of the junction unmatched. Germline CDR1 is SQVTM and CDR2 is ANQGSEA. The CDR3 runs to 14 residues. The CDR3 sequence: CSASSGRALQELFF. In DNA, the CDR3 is TGCAGCGCCTCTAGCGGGAGGGCCCTCCAGGAGCTGTTTTTT.

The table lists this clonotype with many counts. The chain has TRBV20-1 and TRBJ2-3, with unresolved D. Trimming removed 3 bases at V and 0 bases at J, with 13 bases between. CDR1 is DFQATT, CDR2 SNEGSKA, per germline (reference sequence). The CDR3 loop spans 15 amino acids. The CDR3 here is CSASIRLASTDTQYF. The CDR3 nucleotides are TGCAGTGCTAGTATTCGGTTGGCTAGCACAGATACGCAGTATTTT.

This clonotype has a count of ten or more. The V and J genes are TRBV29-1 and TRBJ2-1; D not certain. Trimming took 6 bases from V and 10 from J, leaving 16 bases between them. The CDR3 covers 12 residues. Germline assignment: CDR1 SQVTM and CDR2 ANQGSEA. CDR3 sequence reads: CSVARGTGEQFF. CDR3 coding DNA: TGCAGCGTAGCCAGAGGTACGGGCGAGCAGTTCTTC.

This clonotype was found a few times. Here the CDR3 reads CASSQRRGGGMGEKLFF. As DNA, the CDR3 is TGTGCCAGCAGCCAACGACGGGGAGGAGGGATGGGTGAAAAACTGTTTTTT. The chain employs TRBV13 and TRBJ1-4; D gene uncertain. The V end lost 5 bases, the J end lost 7 bases, and 23 bases lay between the germline ends. The CDR3 contains 17 residues. Per the germline V gene, CDR1 is PRHDT and CDR2 is FYEKMQ (reference sequence). Combining the CDR3 with reference TRBV13 and TRBJ1-4 gives the whole variable domain AAGVIQSPRHLIKEKRETATLKCYPIPRHDTVYWYQQGPGQDPQFLISFYEKMQSDKGSIPDRFSAQQFSDYHSELNMSSLELGDSALYFCASSQRRGGGMGEKLFFGSGTQLSVL.

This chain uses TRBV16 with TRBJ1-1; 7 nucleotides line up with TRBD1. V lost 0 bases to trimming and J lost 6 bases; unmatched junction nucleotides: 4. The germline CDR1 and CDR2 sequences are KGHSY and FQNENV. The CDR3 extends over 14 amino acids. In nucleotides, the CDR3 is TGTGCCAGCAGCCAATCAAAGGGGGCCCCTGAAGCTTTCTTT. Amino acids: CASSQSKGAPEAFF.

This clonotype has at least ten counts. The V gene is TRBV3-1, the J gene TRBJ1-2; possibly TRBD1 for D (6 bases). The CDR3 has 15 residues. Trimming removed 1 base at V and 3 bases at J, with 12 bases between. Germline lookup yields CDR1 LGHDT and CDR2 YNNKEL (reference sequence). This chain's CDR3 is CASSQASRGDYGYTF. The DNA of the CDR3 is TGTGCCAGCAGCCAAGCTTCCAGGGGTGACTATGGCTACACCTTC.

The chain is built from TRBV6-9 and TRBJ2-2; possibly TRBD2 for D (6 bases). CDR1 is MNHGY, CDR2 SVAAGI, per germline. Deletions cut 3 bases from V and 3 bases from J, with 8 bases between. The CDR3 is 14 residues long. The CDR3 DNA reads TGTGCCAGCAGTTACGGGGGTTACACCGGGGAGCTGTTTTTT. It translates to CASSYGGYTGELFF.

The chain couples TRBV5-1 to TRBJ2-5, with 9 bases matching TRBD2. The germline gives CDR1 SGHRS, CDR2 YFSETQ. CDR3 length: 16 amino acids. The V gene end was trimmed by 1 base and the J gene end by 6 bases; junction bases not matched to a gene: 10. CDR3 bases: TGCGCCAGCAGCTTGTTGGCGGGAGGGCCTATACAGACCCAGTACTTC. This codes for CASSLLAGGPIQTQYF.

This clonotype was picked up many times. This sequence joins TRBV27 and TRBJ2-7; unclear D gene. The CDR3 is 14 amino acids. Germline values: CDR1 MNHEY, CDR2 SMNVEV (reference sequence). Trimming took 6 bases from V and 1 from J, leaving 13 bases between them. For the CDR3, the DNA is TGTGCCAGCAGCCTTCAGCCCGTTTCCTACGAGCAGTACTTC. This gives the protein CASSLQPVSYEQYF.

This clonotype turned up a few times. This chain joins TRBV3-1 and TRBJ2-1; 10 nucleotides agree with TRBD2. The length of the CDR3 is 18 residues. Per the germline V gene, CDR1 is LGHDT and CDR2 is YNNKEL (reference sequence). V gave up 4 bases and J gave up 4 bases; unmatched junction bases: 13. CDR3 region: CASSPSRPSGRRYNEQFF. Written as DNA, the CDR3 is TGTGCCAGCAGCCCCTCGCGACCTAGCGGGAGAAGGTACAATGAGCAGTTCTTC.

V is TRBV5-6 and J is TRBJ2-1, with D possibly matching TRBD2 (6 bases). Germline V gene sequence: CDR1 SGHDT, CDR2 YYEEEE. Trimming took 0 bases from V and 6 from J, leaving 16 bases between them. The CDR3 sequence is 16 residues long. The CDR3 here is CASSLGAGMRANEQFF. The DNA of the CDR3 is TGTGCCAGCAGCTTGGGGGCGGGGATGAGGGCCAATGAGCAGTTCTTC.

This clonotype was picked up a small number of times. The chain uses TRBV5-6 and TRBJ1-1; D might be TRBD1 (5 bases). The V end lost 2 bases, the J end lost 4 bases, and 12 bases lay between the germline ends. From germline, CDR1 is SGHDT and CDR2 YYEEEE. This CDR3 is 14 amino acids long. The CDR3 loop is CASSLVWGGTEAFF. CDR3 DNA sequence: TGTGCCAGCAGCTTAGTCTGGGGGGGCACTGAAGCTTTCTTT.

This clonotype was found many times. CDR3 DNA: TGTGCCAGCACCAAACAGGGGGTGATGGATGAGCAGTTCTTC. This encodes CASTKQGVMDEQFF. This sequence joins TRBV5-4 and TRBJ2-1; 8 bases match TRBD1. The germline V gene encodes CDR1 SGHNT and CDR2 YYREEE (reference sequence). CDR3 length equals 14 residues. J was trimmed by 8 bases and V by 6 bases; bases with no gene match: 10.

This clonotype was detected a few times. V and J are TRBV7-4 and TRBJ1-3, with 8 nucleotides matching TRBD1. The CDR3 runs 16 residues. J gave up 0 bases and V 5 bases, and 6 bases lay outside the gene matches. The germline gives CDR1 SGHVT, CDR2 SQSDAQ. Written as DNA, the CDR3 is TGTGCCAGCAGCCGCAGGGGGCGCCACTCTGGAAACACCATATATTTT. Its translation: CASSRRGRHSGNTIYF.

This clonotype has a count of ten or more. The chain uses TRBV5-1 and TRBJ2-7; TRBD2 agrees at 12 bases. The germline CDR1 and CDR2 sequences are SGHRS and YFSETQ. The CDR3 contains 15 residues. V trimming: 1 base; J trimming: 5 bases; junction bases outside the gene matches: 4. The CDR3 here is CASSLTSGRRDEQYF. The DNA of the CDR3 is TGCGCCAGCAGCTTGACTAGCGGGAGGAGGGACGAGCAGTACTTC.

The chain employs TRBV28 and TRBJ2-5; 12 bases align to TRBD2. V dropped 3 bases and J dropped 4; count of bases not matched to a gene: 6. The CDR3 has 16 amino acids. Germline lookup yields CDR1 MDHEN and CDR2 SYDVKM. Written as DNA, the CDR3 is TGTGCCAGCAGTTTTCCCCTAGCGGGAGGGCGAGAGACCCAGTACTTC. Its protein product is CASSFPLAGGRETQYF. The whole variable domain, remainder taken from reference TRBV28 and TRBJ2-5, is DVKVTQSSRYLVKRTGEKVFLECVQDMDHENMFWYRQDPGLGLRLIYFSYDVKMKEKGDIPEGYSVSREKKERFSLILESASTNQTSMYLCASSFPLAGGRETQYFGPGTRLLVL.

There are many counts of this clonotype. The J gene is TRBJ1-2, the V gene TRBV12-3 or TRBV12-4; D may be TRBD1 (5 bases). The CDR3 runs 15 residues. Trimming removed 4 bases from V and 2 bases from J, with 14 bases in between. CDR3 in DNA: TGTGCCAGCAGTTCCTCTCTGACAGACAACTATGGCTACACCTTC. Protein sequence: CASSSSLTDNYGYTF.

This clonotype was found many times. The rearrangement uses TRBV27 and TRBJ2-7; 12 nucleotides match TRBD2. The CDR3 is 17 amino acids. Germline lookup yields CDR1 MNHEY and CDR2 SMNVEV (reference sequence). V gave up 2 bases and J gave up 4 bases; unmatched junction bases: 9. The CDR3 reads CASSLSETSGSIYEQYF. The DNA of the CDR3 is TGTGCCAGCAGTTTAAGTGAGACTAGCGGGAGTATATACGAGCAGTACTTC.

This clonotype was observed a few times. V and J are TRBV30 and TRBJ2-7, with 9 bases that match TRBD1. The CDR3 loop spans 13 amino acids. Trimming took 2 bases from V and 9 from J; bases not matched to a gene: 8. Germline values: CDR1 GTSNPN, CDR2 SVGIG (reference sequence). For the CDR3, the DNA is TGTGCCTGGAGTTCCTCGACAGGGGGGGCGCAGTACTTC. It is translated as CAWSSSTGGAQYF. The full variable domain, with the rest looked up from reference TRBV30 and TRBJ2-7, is SQTIHQWPATLVQPVGSPLSLECTVEGTSNPNLYWYRQAAGRGLQLLFYSVGIGQISSEVPQNLSASRPQDRQFILSSKKLLLSDSGFYLCAWSSSTGGAQYFGPGTRLTVT.

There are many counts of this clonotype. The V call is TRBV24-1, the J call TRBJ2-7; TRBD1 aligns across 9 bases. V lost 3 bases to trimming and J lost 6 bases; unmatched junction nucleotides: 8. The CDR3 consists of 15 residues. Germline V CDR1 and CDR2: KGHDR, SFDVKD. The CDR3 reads CATSDPPGQGGEQYF. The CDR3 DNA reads TGTGCCACCAGTGATCCCCCGGGACAGGGCGGCGAGCAGTACTTC.

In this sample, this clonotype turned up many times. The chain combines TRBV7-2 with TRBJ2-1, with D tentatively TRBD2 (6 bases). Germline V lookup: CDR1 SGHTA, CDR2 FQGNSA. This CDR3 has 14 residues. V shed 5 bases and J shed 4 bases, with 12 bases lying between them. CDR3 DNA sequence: TGTGCCAGCAGCCGAATTGGGGGGTACAATGAGCAGTTCTTC. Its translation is CASSRIGGYNEQFF.

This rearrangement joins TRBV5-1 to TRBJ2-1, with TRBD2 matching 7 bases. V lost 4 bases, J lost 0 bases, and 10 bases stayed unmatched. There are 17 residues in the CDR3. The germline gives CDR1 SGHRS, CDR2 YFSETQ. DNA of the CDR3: TGCGCCAGCAGCCCCGGGACTACCTCTAGCTCCTACAATGAGCAGTTCTTC. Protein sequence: CASSPGTTSSSYNEQFF.